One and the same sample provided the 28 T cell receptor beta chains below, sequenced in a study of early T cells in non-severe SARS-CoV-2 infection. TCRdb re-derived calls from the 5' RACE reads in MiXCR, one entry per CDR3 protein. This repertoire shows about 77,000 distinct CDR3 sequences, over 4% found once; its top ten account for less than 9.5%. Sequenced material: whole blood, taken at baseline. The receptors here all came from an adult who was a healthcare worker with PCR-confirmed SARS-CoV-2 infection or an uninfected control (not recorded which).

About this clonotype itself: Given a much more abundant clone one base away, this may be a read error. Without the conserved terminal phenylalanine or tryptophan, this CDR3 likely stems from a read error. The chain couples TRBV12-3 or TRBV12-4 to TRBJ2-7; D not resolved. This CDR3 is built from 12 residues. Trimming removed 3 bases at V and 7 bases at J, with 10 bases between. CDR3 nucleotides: TGTGCCAGCAGTTTGGTCCACCTGGAGCAGTACATC. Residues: CASSLVHLEQYI.

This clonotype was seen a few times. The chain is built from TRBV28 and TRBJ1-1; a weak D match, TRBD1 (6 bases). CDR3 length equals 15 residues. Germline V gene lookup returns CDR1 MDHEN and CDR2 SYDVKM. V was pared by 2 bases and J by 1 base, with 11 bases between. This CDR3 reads CASSLNQGRNTEAFF. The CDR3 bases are TGTGCCAGCAGTTTAAATCAGGGGCGGAACACTGAAGCTTTCTTT.

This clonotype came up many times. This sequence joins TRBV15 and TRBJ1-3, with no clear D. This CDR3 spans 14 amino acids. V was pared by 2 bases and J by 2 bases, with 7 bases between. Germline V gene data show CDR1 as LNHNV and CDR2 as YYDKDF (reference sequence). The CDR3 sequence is CATSRQSTGNTIYF. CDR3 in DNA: TGTGCCACCAGCAGACAGTCGACTGGAAACACCATATATTTT.

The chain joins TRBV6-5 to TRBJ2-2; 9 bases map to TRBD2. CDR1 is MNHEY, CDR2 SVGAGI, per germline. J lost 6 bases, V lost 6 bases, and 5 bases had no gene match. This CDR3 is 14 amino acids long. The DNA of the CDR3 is TGTGCCAGCAGCCAGGGACTAGCTGCCGGGGAGCTGTTTTTT. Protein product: CASSQGLAAGELFF.

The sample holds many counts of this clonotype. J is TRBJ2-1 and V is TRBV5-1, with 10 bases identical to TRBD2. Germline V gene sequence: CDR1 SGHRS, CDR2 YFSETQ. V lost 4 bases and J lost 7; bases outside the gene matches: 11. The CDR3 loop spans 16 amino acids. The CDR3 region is CASSPVSGRARNEQFF. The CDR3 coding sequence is TGCGCCAGCAGCCCGGTAAGCGGGAGGGCCAGGAATGAGCAGTTCTTC.

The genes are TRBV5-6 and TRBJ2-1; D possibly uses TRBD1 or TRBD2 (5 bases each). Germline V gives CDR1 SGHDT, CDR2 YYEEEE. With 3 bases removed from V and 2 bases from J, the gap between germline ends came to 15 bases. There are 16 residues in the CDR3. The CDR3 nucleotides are TGTGCCAGCAGCTCAAACCCCGGGACGGCCTACAATGAGCAGTTCTTC. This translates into CASSSNPGTAYNEQFF.

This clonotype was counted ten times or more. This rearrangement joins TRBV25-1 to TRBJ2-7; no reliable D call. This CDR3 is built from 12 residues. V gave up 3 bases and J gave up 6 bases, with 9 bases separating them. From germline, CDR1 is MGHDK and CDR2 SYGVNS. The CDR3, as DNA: TGTGCCAGCAGTGATGATAAACGCGAGCAGTACTTC. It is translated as CASSDDKREQYF.

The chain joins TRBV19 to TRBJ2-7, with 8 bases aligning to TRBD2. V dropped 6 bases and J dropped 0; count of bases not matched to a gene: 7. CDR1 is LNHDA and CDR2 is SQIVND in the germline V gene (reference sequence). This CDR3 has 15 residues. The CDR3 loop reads CASRLAAASSYEQYF. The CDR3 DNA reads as TGTGCCAGTAGACTAGCGGCAGCCAGCTCCTACGAGCAGTACTTC.

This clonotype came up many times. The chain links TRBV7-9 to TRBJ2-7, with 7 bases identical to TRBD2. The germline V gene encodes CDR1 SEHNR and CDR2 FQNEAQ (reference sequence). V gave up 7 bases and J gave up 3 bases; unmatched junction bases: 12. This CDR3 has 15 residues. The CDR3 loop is CASTSPRGDDYEQYF. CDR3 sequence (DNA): TGTGCCAGCACCTCGCCCCGGGGGGATGACTACGAGCAGTACTTC.

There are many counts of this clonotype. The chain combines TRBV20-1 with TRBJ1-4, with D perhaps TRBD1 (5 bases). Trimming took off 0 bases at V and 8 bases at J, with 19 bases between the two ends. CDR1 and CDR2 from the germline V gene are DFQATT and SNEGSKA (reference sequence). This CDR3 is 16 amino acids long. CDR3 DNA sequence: TGCAGTGCTAGAGATTGGGGGTCCGGCCCCGGGGAAAAACTGTTTTTT. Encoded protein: CSARDWGSGPGEKLFF.

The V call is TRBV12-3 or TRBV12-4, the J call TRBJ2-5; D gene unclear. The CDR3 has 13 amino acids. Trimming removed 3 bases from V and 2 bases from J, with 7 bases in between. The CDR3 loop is CASSLGFQETQYF. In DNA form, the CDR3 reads TGTGCCAGCAGTTTGGGATTTCAAGAGACCCAGTACTTC.

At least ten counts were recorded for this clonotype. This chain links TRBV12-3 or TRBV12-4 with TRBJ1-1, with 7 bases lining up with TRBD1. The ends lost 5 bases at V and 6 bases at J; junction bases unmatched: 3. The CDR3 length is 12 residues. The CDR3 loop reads CASSRTGSEAFF. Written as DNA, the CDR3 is TGTGCCAGCAGTCGGACAGGCTCTGAAGCTTTCTTT.

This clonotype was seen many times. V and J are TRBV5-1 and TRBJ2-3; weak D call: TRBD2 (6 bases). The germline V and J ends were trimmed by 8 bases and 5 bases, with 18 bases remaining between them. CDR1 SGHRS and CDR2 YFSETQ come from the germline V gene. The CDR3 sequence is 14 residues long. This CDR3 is CASQRAPEGDTQYF. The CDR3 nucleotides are TGCGCCAGTCAAAGGGCTCCGGAGGGAGATACGCAGTATTTT.

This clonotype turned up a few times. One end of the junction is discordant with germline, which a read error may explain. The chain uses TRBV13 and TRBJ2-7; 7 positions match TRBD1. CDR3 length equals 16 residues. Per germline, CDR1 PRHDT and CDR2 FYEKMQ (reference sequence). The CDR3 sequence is CASSLMTGINPAGVRF. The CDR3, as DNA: TGTGCCAGCAGCTTAATGACAGGGATAAACCCCGCCGGCGTACGCTTC.

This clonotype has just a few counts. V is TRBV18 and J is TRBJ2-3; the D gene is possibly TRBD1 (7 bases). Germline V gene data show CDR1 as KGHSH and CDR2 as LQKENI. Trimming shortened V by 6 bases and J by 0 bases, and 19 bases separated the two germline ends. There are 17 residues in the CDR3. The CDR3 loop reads CASSRNLQGTSTDTQYF. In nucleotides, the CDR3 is TGTGCCAGCTCCCGAAACCTACAGGGGACTAGCACAGATACGCAGTATTTT.

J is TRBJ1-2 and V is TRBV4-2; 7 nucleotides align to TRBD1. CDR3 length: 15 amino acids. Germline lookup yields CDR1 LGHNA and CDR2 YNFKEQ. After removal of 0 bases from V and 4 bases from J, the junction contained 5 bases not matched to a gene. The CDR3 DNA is TGTGCCAGCAGCCAAGATACGGCAGGGGGCTATGGCTACACCTTC. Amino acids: CASSQDTAGGYGYTF.

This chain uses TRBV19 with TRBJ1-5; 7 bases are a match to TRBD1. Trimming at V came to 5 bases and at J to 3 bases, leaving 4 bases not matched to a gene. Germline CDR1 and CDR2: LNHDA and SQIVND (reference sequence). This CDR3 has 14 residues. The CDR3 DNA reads TGTGCCAGTAGTTTGGGACAGATCAATCAGCCCCAGCATTTT. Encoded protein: CASSLGQINQPQHF.

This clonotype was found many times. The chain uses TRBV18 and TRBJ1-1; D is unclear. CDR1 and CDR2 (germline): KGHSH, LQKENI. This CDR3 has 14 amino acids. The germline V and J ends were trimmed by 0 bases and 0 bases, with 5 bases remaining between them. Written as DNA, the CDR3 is TGTGCCAGCTCACCACCTGGCGTGAACACTGAAGCTTTCTTT. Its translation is CASSPPGVNTEAFF. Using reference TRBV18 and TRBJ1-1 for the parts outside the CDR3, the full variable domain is NAGVMQNPRHLVRRRGQEARLRCSPMKGHSHVYWYRQLPEEGLKFMVYLQKENIIDESGMPKERFSAEFPKEGPSILRIQQVVRGDSAAYFCASSPPGVNTEAFFGQGTRLTVV.

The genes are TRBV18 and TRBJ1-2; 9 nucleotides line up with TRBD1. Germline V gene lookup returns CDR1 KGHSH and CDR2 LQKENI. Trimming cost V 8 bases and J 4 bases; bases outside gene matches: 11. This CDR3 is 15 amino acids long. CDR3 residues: CASLTTGGDPYGYTF. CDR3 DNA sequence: TGTGCCAGCCTAACGACAGGGGGTGACCCCTATGGCTACACCTTC.

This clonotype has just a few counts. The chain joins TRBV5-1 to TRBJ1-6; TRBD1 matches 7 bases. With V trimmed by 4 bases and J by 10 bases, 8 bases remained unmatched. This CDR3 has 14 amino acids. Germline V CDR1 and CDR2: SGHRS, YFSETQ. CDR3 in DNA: TGCGCCAGCAGCGCCCGACAGGGACACTCACCCCTCCACTTT. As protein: CASSARQGHSPLHF.

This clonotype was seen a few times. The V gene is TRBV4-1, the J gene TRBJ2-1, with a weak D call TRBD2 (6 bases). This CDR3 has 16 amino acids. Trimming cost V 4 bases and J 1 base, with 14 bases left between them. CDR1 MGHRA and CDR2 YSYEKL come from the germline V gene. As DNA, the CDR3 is TGCGCCAGCAGCCCTGAGGGCGGGGTTTCCTACAATGAGCAGTTCTTC. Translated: CASSPEGGVSYNEQFF.

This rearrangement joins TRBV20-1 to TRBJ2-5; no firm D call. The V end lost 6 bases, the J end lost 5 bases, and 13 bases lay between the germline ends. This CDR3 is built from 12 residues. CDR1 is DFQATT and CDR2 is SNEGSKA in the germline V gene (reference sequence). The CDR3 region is CSAPSRRETQYF. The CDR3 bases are TGCAGTGCCCCATCCCGTCGGGAGACCCAGTACTTC.

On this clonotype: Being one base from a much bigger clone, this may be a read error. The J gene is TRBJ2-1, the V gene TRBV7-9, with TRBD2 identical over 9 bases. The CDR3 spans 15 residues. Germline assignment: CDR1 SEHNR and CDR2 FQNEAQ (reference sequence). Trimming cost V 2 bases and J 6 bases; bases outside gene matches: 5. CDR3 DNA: TGTGCCAGCAGCTTACACCGGACTAGCGTCAATGAGCAGTTCTTC. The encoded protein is CASSLHRTSVNEQFF.

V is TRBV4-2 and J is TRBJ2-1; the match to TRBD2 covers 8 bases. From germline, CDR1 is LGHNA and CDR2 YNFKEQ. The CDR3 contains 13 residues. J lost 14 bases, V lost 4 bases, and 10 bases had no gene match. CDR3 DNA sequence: TGTGCCAGCAGCCTCGGGACTAGAGAGGGCAAGTTCTTC. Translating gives CASSLGTREGKFF.

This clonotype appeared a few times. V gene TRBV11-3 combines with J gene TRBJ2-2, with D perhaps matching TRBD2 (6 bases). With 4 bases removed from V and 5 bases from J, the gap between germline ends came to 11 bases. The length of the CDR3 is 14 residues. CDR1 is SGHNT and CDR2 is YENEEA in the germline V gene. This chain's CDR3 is CASSSPGGTGELFF. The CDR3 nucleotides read TGTGCCAGCAGCTCCCCCGGAGGGACCGGGGAGCTGTTTTTT.

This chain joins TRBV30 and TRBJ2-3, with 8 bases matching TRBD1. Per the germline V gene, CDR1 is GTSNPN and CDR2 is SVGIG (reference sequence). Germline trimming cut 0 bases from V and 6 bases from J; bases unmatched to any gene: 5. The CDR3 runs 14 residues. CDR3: CAWSVGTGYDTQYF. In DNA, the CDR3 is TGTGCCTGGAGTGTAGGGACAGGTTACGATACGCAGTATTTT. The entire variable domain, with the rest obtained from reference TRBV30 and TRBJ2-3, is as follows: SQTIHQWPATLVQPVGSPLSLECTVEGTSNPNLYWYRQAAGRGLQLLFYSVGIGQISSEVPQNLSASRPQDRQFILSSKKLLLSDSGFYLCAWSVGTGYDTQYFGPGTRLTVL.

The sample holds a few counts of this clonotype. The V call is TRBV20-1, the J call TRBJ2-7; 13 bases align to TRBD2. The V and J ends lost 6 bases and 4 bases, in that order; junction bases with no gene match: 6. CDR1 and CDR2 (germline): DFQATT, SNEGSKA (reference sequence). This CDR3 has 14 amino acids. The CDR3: CSAQLAGGVYEQYF. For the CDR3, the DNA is TGCAGTGCCCAACTAGCGGGAGGGGTTTACGAGCAGTACTTC.

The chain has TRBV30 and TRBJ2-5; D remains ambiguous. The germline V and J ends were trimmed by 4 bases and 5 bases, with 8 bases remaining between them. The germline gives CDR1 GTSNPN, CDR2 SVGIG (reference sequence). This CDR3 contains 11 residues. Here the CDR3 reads CAWTGRETQYF. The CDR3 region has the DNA TGTGCCTGGACAGGCCGGGAGACCCAGTACTTC.